These 27 T cell receptor beta chains were sequenced from one sample in a study of T cell responses to AZD1222 COVID-19 vaccine. Method: immunoSEQ multiplex PCR; TCRdb's copy keeps in-frame clones and lacks some. The table has around 140,000 clones, 85% to 95% seen once. Sequencing was performed on peripheral blood, taken on day 0 of AZD1222 vaccination. These TCRs come from an adult in good health.

The chain joins TRBV4-3 to TRBJ2-3; a weak D match, TRBD2 (6 bases). V was pared by 3 bases and J by 7 bases, with 11 bases between. The germline CDR1 and CDR2 sequences are LGHNA and YSLEER. The CDR3 covers 13 residues. CDR3 nucleotide sequence: TGCGCCAGCAGCCAGAGTGGAGGGAATACGCAGTATTTT. Translating it yields CASSQSGGNTQYF.

V is TRBV5-6 and J is TRBJ2-7, with D possibly TRBD1 on 5 matching bases. The CDR3 extends over 13 amino acids. Germline CDR1 reads SGHDT; CDR2 reads YYEEEE. Trimming removed 5 bases from V and 3 bases from J, with 12 bases in between. The CDR3 coding sequence is TGTGCCAGCAGTATAAAACAGGTCTACGAGCAGTACTTC. Residues: CASSIKQVYEQYF.

This sequence joins TRBV27 and TRBJ1-1; a weak D match, TRBD1 (6 bases). The CDR3 runs 12 residues. Trimming pared 7 bases from V and 1 base from J, leaving 7 bases between. Germline CDR1 MNHEY, CDR2 SMNVEV (reference sequence). Here the CDR3 DNA reads TGTGCCAGCACAGGGGCGAACACTGAAGCTTTCTTT. This translates into CASTGANTEAFF.

This clone appeared a single time. The genes are TRBV19 and TRBJ1-1; a weak D match, TRBD1 (5 bases). Germline CDR1 and CDR2: LNHDA and SQIVND (reference sequence). V was clipped by 8 bases and J by 5 bases, with 9 bases between them. This CDR3 comprises 11 residues. CDR3 DNA sequence: TGTGCCAGTTTAGGGGTTACTGAAGCTTTCTTT. Translated, it gives CASLGVTEAFF.

The V gene is TRBV6-2 or TRBV6-3, the J gene TRBJ1-1; no clear D gene. Germline values: CDR1 MNHEY, CDR2 SVGEGT. Trimming removed 0 bases from V and 2 bases from J, with 7 bases in between. The CDR3 covers 14 residues. This CDR3 is CASSYSAGNTEAFF. DNA of the CDR3: TGTGCCAGCAGTTACTCCGCCGGAAACACTGAAGCTTTCTTT.

CDR3: CASSYAADYNEQFF. The DNA for the CDR3 is TGTGCCAGCAGTTACGCAGCGGACTACAATGAGCAGTTCTTC. The chain combines TRBV6-5 with TRBJ2-1; D is possibly TRBD2 (5 bases). The V end was cut by 2 bases, the J end by 3 bases, with 8 bases between. Germline V gives CDR1 MNHEY, CDR2 SVGAGI. This CDR3 region has 14 residues.

The chain carries TRBV7-8 and TRBJ2-5, with TRBD1 matching 7 bases. CDR1 is SGHVS, CDR2 FQNEAQ, per germline. The V gene end was trimmed by 5 bases and the J gene end by 1 base; junction bases not matched to a gene: 4. The CDR3 totals 14 residues. As DNA, the CDR3 is TGTGCCAGCAGCCAGACAGGGATCCAAGAGACCCAGTACTTC. This encodes CASSQTGIQETQYF.

The chain links TRBV19 to TRBJ1-4, with D maybe TRBD1 (5 bases). The CDR3 extends over 14 amino acids. From germline, CDR1 is LNHDA and CDR2 SQIVND (reference sequence). V was cut by 5 bases and J by 8 bases, with 15 bases left in between. Here the CDR3 reads CASSEGGEVEKLFF. CDR3 in DNA: TGTGCCAGTAGTGAAGGAGGGGAGGTCGAAAAACTGTTTTTT. Full variable domain (outside the CDR3, taken from reference TRBV19 and TRBJ1-4): DGGITQSPKYLFRKEGQNVTLSCEQNLNHDAMYWYRQDPGQGLRLIYYSQIVNDFQKGDIAEGYSVSREKKESFPLTVTSAQKNPTAFYLCASSEGGEVEKLFFGSGTQLSVL.

This chain links TRBV11-1 with TRBJ2-7; TRBD1 aligns across 7 bases. V lost 3 bases, J lost 7 bases, and 9 bases stayed unmatched. CDR1 is SGHAT, CDR2 FQDESV, per germline (reference sequence). The CDR3 consists of 14 residues. The DNA of the CDR3 is TGTGCCAGCAGCTTGACAGGGAACTCTAGGGAGCAGTACTTC. This gives the protein CASSLTGNSREQYF.

This clone was seen just once. This chain links TRBV5-4 with TRBJ2-5; D is ambiguous. Germline V gene sequence: CDR1 SGHNT, CDR2 YYREEE (reference sequence). This CDR3 is built from 13 residues. Trimming removed 2 bases at V and 3 bases at J, with 8 bases between. The CDR3 bases are TGTGCCAGCAGCTTTGCCGTCGAAGAGACCCAGTACTTC. This codes for CASSFAVEETQYF.

V gene TRBV2 combines with J gene TRBJ1-3; 10 bases align to TRBD1. The CDR3 totals 14 residues. The trim removed 6 bases at V and 2 bases at J, leaving 1 base unmatched. From germline, CDR1 is SNHLY and CDR2 FYNNEI. The CDR3 loop reads CASRGTGAGNTIYF. CDR3 nucleotides: TGTGCCAGCAGGGGGACAGGGGCTGGAAACACCATATATTTT.

Details on this clone: Other nucleotide sequences in the sample specify the same CDR3. The gene calls are TRBV10-3 and TRBJ2-7; D perhaps matches TRBD1 (7 bases). Trimming took off 9 bases at V and 2 bases at J, with 11 bases between the two ends. This CDR3 has 12 residues. Looked up from germline, CDR1 is ENHRY and CDR2 is SYGVKD. CDR3 nucleotides: TGTGCCATTTCAGGGGGGACCTACGAGCAGTACTTC. Translation gives CAISGGTYEQYF.

About this clone itself: Compared with germline, one end of the junction differs, possibly owing to a read error. V and J are TRBV5-3 and TRBJ1-1, with 7 bases matching TRBD1. TRBV5-3 belongs to the ORF category, with a function that is uncertain. This CDR3 region has 15 residues. The DNA for the CDR3 is TGTGCCAGAAGCTTCAACATGGACAGGAACGCTGAAGCTTTCTTT. It yields the protein CARSFNMDRNAEAFF.

The rearrangement links TRBV7-8 to TRBJ2-1; TRBD2 aligns across 10 bases. This CDR3 spans 18 amino acids. V lost 5 bases to trimming and J lost 3 bases; unmatched junction nucleotides: 13. Germline values: CDR1 SGHVS, CDR2 FQNEAQ. CDR3 amino acids: CASSPRDIAGGLYNEQFF. DNA for the CDR3: TGTGCCAGCAGCCCCCGGGATATAGCGGGAGGTCTCTACAATGAGCAGTTCTTC.

This chain connects TRBV18 to TRBJ2-1, with TRBD2 identical over 10 bases. Germline V gives CDR1 KGHSH, CDR2 LQKENI. Trimming cost V 1 base and J 3 bases; bases outside gene matches: 3. The CDR3 is made up of 16 amino acids. CDR3 in amino acids: CASSPRGTSDYNEQFF. The CDR3 DNA sequence: TGTGCCAGCTCACCACGGGGGACTAGCGACTACAATGAGCAGTTCTTC.

This sequence joins TRBV19 and TRBJ1-1, with 8 bases lining up with TRBD1. The CDR3 runs 17 residues. CDR1 is LNHDA and CDR2 is SQIVND in the germline V gene (reference sequence). V shed 1 base and J 2 bases; nucleotides not matched to a gene: 9. The CDR3 region has the DNA TGTGCCAGTAGTATAGGGACAGGGACCACCATTAACACTGAAGCTTTCTTT. Its translation is CASSIGTGTTINTEAFF.

The chain employs TRBV19 and TRBJ1-5; D gene uncertain. With 0 bases removed from V and 1 base from J, the gap between germline ends came to 10 bases. Germline lookup yields CDR1 LNHDA and CDR2 SQIVND (reference sequence). CDR3 length: 16 residues. The DNA of the CDR3 is TGTGCCAGTAGTATAGATCTCTTGTTGAGCAATCAGCCCCAGCATTTT. This gives the protein CASSIDLLLSNQPQHF.

The chain combines TRBV27 with TRBJ2-1; 8 positions agree with TRBD2. The V and J ends lost 6 bases and 1 base, in that order; junction bases with no gene match: 20. Looked up from germline, CDR1 is MNHEY and CDR2 is SMNVEV (reference sequence). This CDR3 is 20 amino acids long. The CDR3 is CASSPLRREDDPTSYNEQFF. The CDR3 DNA sequence: TGTGCCAGCAGCCCGCTTCGGCGGGAGGACGATCCTACATCCTACAATGAGCAGTTCTTC.

The chain links TRBV7-9 to TRBJ1-2; 7 positions match TRBD1. Trimming removed 3 bases from V and 6 bases from J; junction bases left unmatched: 10. The CDR3 has 15 residues. Germline V gene data show CDR1 as SEHNR and CDR2 as FQNEAQ (reference sequence). The CDR3 here is CASSFGQVSSHGYTF. In DNA form, the CDR3 reads TGTGCCAGCAGCTTCGGACAGGTCTCGAGTCATGGCTACACCTTC.

V and J are TRBV28 and TRBJ1-4; D gene ambiguous. The ends were cut back, 1 base at V and 4 bases at J, with 13 bases in the middle. The CDR3 covers 16 residues. Germline lookup yields CDR1 MDHEN and CDR2 SYDVKM. The CDR3 DNA is TGTGCCAGCAGTTTATCTGCGGCAGGCGTTAATGAAAAACTGTTTTTT. It specifies CASSLSAAGVNEKLFF.

The chain uses TRBV21-1 and TRBJ1-1. TRBV21-1 is assigned pseudogene status. The CDR3 spans 11 residues. CDR3: CASSRIRRAFF. CDR3 DNA: TGTGCCAGCAGCAGGATTCGAAGAGCTTTCTTT.

This chain joins TRBV30 and TRBJ2-1; 12 bases fit TRBD2. The CDR3 consists of 17 residues. Trimming at V came to 2 bases and at J to 5 bases, leaving 10 bases not matched to a gene. Looked up from germline, CDR1 is GTSNPN and CDR2 is SVGIG (reference sequence). The CDR3 region has the DNA TGTGCCTGGAGTTTGACCCTAGCGGGAGGGCCCCACAATGAGCAGTTCTTC. This translates into CAWSLTLAGGPHNEQFF.

The chain has TRBV7-2 and TRBJ2-7; 7 bases are shared with TRBD2. J gave up 7 bases and V 5 bases, and 5 bases lay outside the gene matches. The length of the CDR3 is 12 residues. Per germline, CDR1 SGHTA and CDR2 FQGNSA. This CDR3 reads CASSPTGREQYF. CDR3 sequence (DNA): TGTGCCAGCAGCCCCACCGGGAGGGAGCAGTACTTC.

The V gene is TRBV5-1, the J gene TRBJ1-5; D gene unclear. V lost 1 base to trimming and J lost 6 bases, with 14 bases between them. This CDR3 is built from 15 residues. The germline CDR1 and CDR2 sequences are SGHRS and YFSETQ. In nucleotides, the CDR3 is TGCGCCAGCAGCTTGCCGGATCTCGAAGGTCAGCCCCAGCATTTT. It is translated as CASSLPDLEGQPQHF.

The rearrangement uses TRBV5-6 and TRBJ1-1; D is unresolved. The germline CDR1 and CDR2 sequences are SGHDT and YYEEEE. CDR3 size: 15 residues. The V and J ends lost 0 bases and 4 bases respectively, with 13 bases between them. The CDR3 spells CASSLASDTFTEAFF. CDR3 nucleotides: TGTGCCAGCAGCTTGGCATCCGACACCTTCACTGAAGCTTTCTTT.

The J gene is TRBJ2-5, the V gene TRBV5-8, with D tentatively TRBD2 (6 bases). The CDR3 totals 15 residues. Germline V gene lookup returns CDR1 SGHTS and CDR2 YDEGEE. The V end lost 4 bases, the J end lost 3 bases, and 16 bases lay between the germline ends. The DNA for the CDR3 is TGTGCCAGCAGCCTGGGACTTTGGCAGGAAGAGACCCAGTACTTC. Its protein product is CASSLGLWQEETQYF.

This chain uses TRBV5-6 with TRBJ2-1; D may be TRBD1 or TRBD2 (6 bases each). This CDR3 region has 17 residues. Germline values: CDR1 SGHDT, CDR2 YYEEEE. With 1 base removed from V and 4 bases from J, the gap between germline ends came to 18 bases. Here the CDR3 reads CASSLWPGAPLYNEQFF. Written as DNA, the CDR3 is TGTGCCAGCAGCTTGTGGCCGGGGGCGCCCCTTTACAATGAGCAGTTCTTC.